A selection of T cell receptor beta chains follows, all from one sample in a study of blood T cell repertoires in COVID-19. Some clones are missing from TCRdb's copy, which holds only in-frame ones; the method was immunoSEQ multiplex PCR. The table has tens of thousands of clones, roughly 84% seen once; the top ten hold 34%. What was sequenced was peripheral blood. All receptors derive from a man between 65 and 79 years old with active COVID-19. CDR3s include the opening cysteine and the closing phenylalanine or tryptophan. D genes are given only for firm matches. The size field is filled for only some rows; it gives once, few, many or a size class.

CDR3: CASRDRESNQPQHF; DNA: TGTGCCAGCAGGGACAGGGAGAGCAATCAGCCCCAGCATTTT; V: TRBV5-4; size: NA; J: TRBJ1-5; D: TRBD1
CDR3: CAHTGRTTEAFF; DNA: TGTGCCCACACAGGCCGGACCACTGAAGCTTTCTTT; V: TRBV19; size: NA; J: TRBJ1-1; D: NA
CDR3: CASSNAGGTEAFF; DNA: TGTGCCAGCAGCAATGCAGGGGGCACTGAAGCTTTCTTT; V: TRBV5-6; size: once; J: TRBJ1-1; D: TRBD1
CDR3: CASSLASTRSGTDTQYF; DNA: TGTGCCAGCAGCTTAGCTTCGACTAGATCGGGGACAGATACGCAGTATTTT; V: TRBV7-3; size: NA; J: TRBJ2-3; D: NA
CDR3: CASQEGAALSGELFF; DNA: TGTGCCAGCCAGGAGGGGGCCGCTCTATCCGGGGAGCTGTTTTTT; V: TRBV9; size: medium-sized; J: TRBJ2-2; D: NA
CDR3: CASSLFGRGGGNIQYF; DNA: TGCGCCAGCAGCTTGTTCGGCAGGGGTGGGGGAAACATTCAGTACTTC; V: TRBV5-1; size: NA; J: TRBJ2-4; D: NA
CDR3: CASSLAGAPYEQYF; DNA: TGTGCCAGCAGCTTAGCAGGGGCCCCCTACGAGCAGTACTTC; V: TRBV7-9; size: NA; J: TRBJ2-7; D: NA
CDR3: CAVSGQNNEQFF; DNA: TGTGCCGTCTCCGGACAGAACAATGAGCAGTTCTTC; V: TRBV10-3; size: NA; J: TRBJ2-1; D: NA
CDR3: CASSYLPGQGSEKLFF; DNA: TGTGCCAGCAGTTATCTTCCGGGACAGGGGAGTGAAAAACTGTTTTTT; V: TRBV6-5; size: NA; J: TRBJ1-4; D: TRBD1
CDR3: CASRKIGQTYNEQFF; DNA: TGTGCCAGCAGGAAGATAGGACAGACTTACAATGAGCAGTTCTTC; V: TRBV6-6; size: NA; J: TRBJ2-1; D: NA
CDR3: CASSPVMGRVETQYF; DNA: TGTGCCAGCTCACCAGTAATGGGCAGGGTGGAGACCCAGTACTTC; V: TRBV18; size: NA; J: TRBJ2-5; D: NA
CDR3: CASSHRDGELFF; DNA: TGTGCCAGCAGCCACCGGGACGGGGAGCTGTTTTTT; V: TRBV6-6; size: NA; J: TRBJ2-2; D: NA
CDR3: CASSLTGGFTEAFF; DNA: TGTGCCAGCAGTTTAACAGGGGGCTTCACTGAAGCTTTCTTT; V: TRBV28; size: NA; J: TRBJ1-1; D: TRBD1
CDR3: CATSRATRDRLGYGYTF; DNA: TGTGCCACCAGCAGAGCTACCCGGGACAGACTTGGATATGGCTACACCTTC; V: TRBV15; size: NA; J: TRBJ1-2; D: TRBD1
CDR3: CASSLTGVIDIQYF; DNA: TGTGCCAGCAGTCTCACAGGGGTAATTGACATTCAGTACTTC; V: TRBV28; size: NA; J: TRBJ2-4; D: TRBD1
CDR3: CASSSGNPRTGEQYF; DNA: TGTGCCAGCAGCTCGGGAAACCCCAGGACGGGTGAGCAGTACTTC; V: TRBV7-9; size: NA; J: TRBJ2-7; D: NA
CDR3: CASSFAGRDRGLNTQYF; DNA: TGTGCCAGCAGTTTTGCAGGCCGGGACAGGGGATTAAATACGCAGTATTTT; V: TRBV28; size: NA; J: TRBJ2-3; D: TRBD1
CDR3: CSASGSGRGRADTQYF; DNA: TGCAGTGCCAGTGGATCGGGGAGGGGTAGGGCAGATACGCAGTATTTT; V: TRBV20-1; size: NA; J: TRBJ2-3; D: TRBD2
CDR3: CATSDPRGGAYNEQFF; DNA: TGTGCCACCAGTGATCCCCGGGGGGGGGCGTACAATGAGCAGTTCTTC; V: TRBV24-1; size: NA; J: TRBJ2-1; D: TRBD2
CDR3: CASSLDRVAGDTQYF; DNA: TGTGCCAGCAGCTTGGACAGGGTTGCAGGTGATACGCAGTATTTT; V: TRBV7-6; size: NA; J: TRBJ2-3; D: TRBD1
CDR3: CAIGSGGGITDTQYF; DNA: TGTGCCATTGGATCCGGGGGAGGGATAACAGATACGCAGTATTTT; V: TRBV15; size: NA; J: TRBJ2-3; D: TRBD2
CDR3: CASSPLAGGNAPAYEQYF; DNA: TGTGCCAGCAGCCCTTTAGCGGGAGGGAACGCGCCAGCCTACGAGCAGTACTTC; V: TRBV7-9; size: few; J: TRBJ2-7; D: TRBD2
CDR3: CASSLVSLTGNNTEAFF; DNA: TGTGCCAGCAGCTTAGTATCTCTGACAGGGAATAACACTGAAGCTTTCTTT; V: TRBV7-2; size: NA; J: TRBJ1-1; D: TRBD1
CDR3: CASSLSSSGRTQYF; DNA: TGTGCCAGCAGTTTATCGAGTAGCGGGCGGACCCAGTACTTC; V: TRBV27; size: NA; J: TRBJ2-5; D: TRBD2
CDR3: CASSQGGDRDPEQYF; DNA: TGTGCCAGCAGCCAAGGTGGCGACAGGGATCCCGAGCAGTACTTC; V: TRBV3-1/TRBV3-2; size: NA; J: TRBJ2-7; D: TRBD1
CDR3: CASSWRRGGETQYF; DNA: TGTGCCAGCAGCTGGAGAAGGGGGGGAGAGACCCAGTACTTC; V: TRBV7-2; size: NA; J: TRBJ2-5; D: NA
CDR3: CASSLDRRNYGYTF; DNA: TGTGCCAGTAGTCTTGACAGACGGAACTATGGCTACACCTTC; V: TRBV19; size: NA; J: TRBJ1-2; D: NA
CDR3: CASSLGIVRGGWGDTQYF; DNA: TGTGCCAGCAGCTTAGGAATAGTACGAGGAGGATGGGGAGATACGCAGTATTTT; V: TRBV7-9; size: NA; J: TRBJ2-3; D: NA
CDR3: CASSGLSRKGEKLFF; DNA: TGTGCCAGCAGTGGACTTAGCAGAAAAGGCGAAAAACTGTTTTTT; V: TRBV2; size: NA; J: TRBJ1-4; D: NA
CDR3: CASSLAGGGDTQYF; DNA: TGTGCCAGCAGCTTAGCGGGGGGTGGGGATACGCAGTATTTT; V: TRBV7-9; size: once; J: TRBJ2-3; D: NA
CDR3: CASSLSGQVLLGTQYF; DNA: TGTGCCAGCAGTTTATCGGGACAGGTCTTATTGGGGACCCAGTACTTC; V: TRBV27; size: NA; J: TRBJ2-5; D: TRBD1
CDR3: CASSYNHGSRYGYTF; DNA: TGTGCCAGCAGTTATAACCACGGGTCACGCTATGGCTACACCTTC; V: TRBV6-2/TRBV6-3; size: NA; J: TRBJ1-2; D: NA
CDR3: CASTRLPGFDEKLFF; DNA: TGTGCCAGCACCCGACTCCCAGGGTTCGATGAAAAACTGTTTTTT; V: TRBV6-7; size: NA; J: TRBJ1-4; D: NA
CDR3: CASSVDWDRDGYTF; DNA: TGTGCCAGCAGCGTAGATTGGGACAGAGATGGCTACACCTTC; V: TRBV9; size: NA; J: TRBJ1-2; D: TRBD1
CDR3: CASREGRVSGANVLTF; DNA: TGTGCCAGTAGGGAGGGGAGGGTCTCTGGGGCCAACGTCCTGACTTTC; V: TRBV19; size: NA; J: TRBJ2-6; D: TRBD2
CDR3: CSVETTGLSTGELFF; DNA: TGCAGCGTTGAAACGACAGGGCTGTCCACCGGGGAGCTGTTTTTT; V: TRBV29-1; size: NA; J: TRBJ2-2; D: TRBD1
CDR3: CASSLDISYEQFF; DNA: TGTGCCAGCAGCTTAGATATTAGCTATGAGCAGTTCTTC; V: TRBV11-2; size: NA; J: TRBJ2-1; D: NA
CDR3: CASSLQGLPGGEQFF; DNA: TGCGCCAGCAGCTTGCAGGGACTCCCAGGGGGTGAGCAGTTCTTC; V: TRBV5-1; size: NA; J: TRBJ2-1; D: NA
CDR3: CASSWRAIGETQYF; DNA: TGTGCCAGCTCTTGGCGGGCCATTGGGGAGACCCAGTACTTC; V: TRBV21-1; size: NA; J: TRBJ2-5; D: NA
CDR3: CASSVDWSSYNEQFF; DNA: TGTGCCAGCAGCGTAGACTGGAGCTCCTACAATGAGCAGTTCTTC; V: TRBV9; size: NA; J: TRBJ2-1; D: NA
CDR3: CASSTQASPLHF; DNA: TGTGCCAGCAGTACACAGGCTTCACCCCTCCACTTT; V: TRBV12-3/TRBV12-4; size: once; J: TRBJ1-6; D: NA
CDR3: CASSLQGFNGYTF; DNA: TGTGCCAGCAGTTTACAGGGCTTCAATGGCTACACCTTC; V: TRBV6-5; size: NA; J: TRBJ1-2; D: NA
CDR3: CASSPAEGPNSTDTQYF; DNA: TGTGCCAGCAGCCCCGCGGAGGGACCCAATAGCACAGATACGCAGTATTTT; V: TRBV21-1; size: NA; J: TRBJ2-3; D: NA
CDR3: CASSPSGAGAKNIQYF; DNA: TGTGCCAGCAGCCCCTCTGGGGCAGGGGCCAAAAACATTCAGTACTTC; V: TRBV7-2; size: NA; J: TRBJ2-4; D: NA
CDR3: CAIPPVPVQYF; DNA: TGCGCCATCCCCCCCGTTCCCGTGCAGTACTTC; V: TRBV10-2; size: NA; J: TRBJ2-7; D: NA
CDR3: CASSLDTSGNNNEQFF; DNA: TGTGCCAGCAGCTTAGACACTAGCGGGAATAACAATGAGCAGTTCTTC; V: TRBV7-2; size: NA; J: TRBJ2-1; D: TRBD2
CDR3: CASSMVSTGGFYGYTF; DNA: TGTGCCAGTAGTATGGTATCGACAGGGGGCTTCTATGGCTACACCTTC; V: TRBV19; size: NA; J: TRBJ1-2; D: TRBD1
CDR3: CASSQGGLGSTDTQYF; DNA: TGCGCCAGCAGCCAAGGGGGGCTAGGAAGCACAGATACGCAGTATTTT; V: TRBV4-3; size: NA; J: TRBJ2-3; D: NA
CDR3: CASSQDRDGYTF; DNA: TGTGCCAGCTCACAGGACAGGGATGGCTACACCTTC; V: TRBV18; size: NA; J: TRBJ1-2; D: TRBD1
CDR3: CASSKRILNTEAFF; DNA: TGTGCCAGCAGCAAGCGGATTCTGAACACTGAAGCTTTCTTT; V: TRBV21-1; size: NA; J: TRBJ1-1; D: NA
CDR3: CASSRGTPRETQYF; DNA: TGTGCCAGCAGCAGGGGGACTCCACGAGAGACCCAGTACTTC; V: TRBV7-9; size: once; J: TRBJ2-5; D: NA
CDR3: CASSLETSGRAVDTQYF; DNA: TGTGCCAGCAGCTTAGAGACTAGCGGGAGGGCGGTAGATACGCAGTATTTT; V: TRBV7-8; size: NA; J: TRBJ2-3; D: TRBD2
CDR3: CSASRRAGNQPQHF; DNA: TGCAGTGCTAGTAGGAGGGCTGGAAATCAGCCCCAGCATTTT; V: TRBV20-1; size: NA; J: TRBJ1-5; D: NA
CDR3: CAWTRQGASTDTQYF; DNA: TGTGCCTGGACTCGACAGGGGGCCTCCACAGATACGCAGTATTTT; V: TRBV30; size: NA; J: TRBJ2-3; D: TRBD1